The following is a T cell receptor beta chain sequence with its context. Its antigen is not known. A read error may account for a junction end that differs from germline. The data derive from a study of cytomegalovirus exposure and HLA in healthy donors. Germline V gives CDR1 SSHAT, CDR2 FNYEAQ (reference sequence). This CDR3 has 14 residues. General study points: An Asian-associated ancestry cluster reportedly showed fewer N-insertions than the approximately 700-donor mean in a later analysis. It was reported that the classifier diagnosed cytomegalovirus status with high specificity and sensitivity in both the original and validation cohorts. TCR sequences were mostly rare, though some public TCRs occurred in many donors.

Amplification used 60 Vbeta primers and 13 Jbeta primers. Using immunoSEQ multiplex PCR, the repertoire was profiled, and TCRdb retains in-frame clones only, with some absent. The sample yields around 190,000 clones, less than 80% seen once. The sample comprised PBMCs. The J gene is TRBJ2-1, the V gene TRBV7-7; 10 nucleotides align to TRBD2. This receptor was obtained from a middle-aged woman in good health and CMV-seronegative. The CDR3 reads CASSLSGRATEQFF. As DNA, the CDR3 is TGTGCTAGCAGCTTAAGCGGGAGGGCCACTGAGCAGTTCTTC.